This is a list of T cell receptor beta chains from one sample in a study of T cells in localized non-small cell lung cancer. Clones were read by immunoSEQ multiplex PCR, and TCRdb kept only the in-frame ones, dropping some. This table holds 8,500 to 14,000 clones, 29% found once. This specimen consisted of lung tumor tissue, obtained before any cancer treatment. These receptors were taken from a man aged 40-75 years with stage I lung adenocarcinoma. Each CDR3 is given without its conserved first and last residue.

>TRBV11-3|TRBJ2-3
ASSQGQGASDTQY
>TRBV25-1|TRBJ2-1
ASSEAGTQREGEQF
>TRBV30|TRBJ1-4
ACDYGQGFVGKLF
>TRBV6-8|TRBJ2-7
ASSPSGTGFNEQY
>TRBV5-1|TRBJ1-4
ASSLGQTNEKLF
>TRBV30|TRBJ1-1
AWRGQPNTEAF
>TRBV4-1|TRBJ1-1
ASSHPQGNTEAF
>TRBV11-3|TRBJ2-5
ASSFPGGSETQY
>TRBV29-1|TRBJ1-5
SVVPSGQPQH
>TRBV11-3|TRBJ1-5
ASSPAVGNQPQH
>TRBV19|TRBJ2-7
ASSPDGGGSYEQY
>TRBV15|TRBJ2-5
ATSRDRPVETQY
>TRBV11-3|TRBJ2-5
ASSGGGLGQETQY
>TRBV14|TRBJ1-1
ASSPIPPGLLDTEAF
>TRBV9|TRBJ2-7
ASSVGGSSYEQY
>TRBV28|TRBJ2-6
ASSLRSGANVLT
>TRBV5-1|TRBJ2-3
ASSFSGTGRPSGAVQDTQY
>TRBV28|TRBJ1-2
ASSTLGGSGYGYT
>TRBV4-1|TRBJ1-4
ASSQDLTREKLF
>TRBV11-3|TRBJ2-2
ASSLVGGGSRELF
>TRBV9|TRBJ2-3
ASGRGITDTQY
>TRBV6-8|TRBJ2-3
ATSGGLADTQY
>TRBV11-3|TRBJ2-7
ASSRRGGVVEQY
>TRBV6-8|TRBJ1-1
ASSLTGLEAF
>TRBV19|TRBJ2-7
ASSPIDTYEQY
>TRBV12-5|TRBJ2-3
ATKGGGGAPDTQY
>TRBV28|TRBJ1-4
ASSLRGTGGEKLF
>TRBV6-8|TRBJ1-1
ASSPSRGGPEAF
>TRBV19|TRBJ1-1
ASCALNTEAF
>TRBV2|TRBJ2-1
ASSVARSGGGNEQF
>TRBV5-1|TRBJ2-6
ASSRQGAGANVLT
>TRBV9|TRBJ1-2
ASSLALEPYGYT
>TRBV10-2|TRBJ2-5
ASSESGEETQY
>TRBV30|TRBJ2-3
AWTGTGFRDTQY
>TRBV19|TRBJ2-2
ASIGSSSGELF
>TRBV11-3|TRBJ2-1
ASSPTGTGGKQF
>TRBV14|TRBJ1-1
ASSEEGAGLYLNTEAF
>TRBV29-1|TRBJ2-3
SAEQGFRRVDTQY
>TRBV6-8|TRBJ2-6
ASSPPGANVLT
>TRBV11-3|TRBJ1-3
ASSVERTGASGNTIY
>TRBV19|TRBJ1-5
ASSTPRGISLNQPQH
>TRBV11-3|TRBJ2-3
ASNLRRDSTTDTQY
>TRBV18|TRBJ1-5
ASSHGQGEQPQH
>TRBV12-5|TRBJ1-1
ASGQGGNTEAF
>TRBV19|TRBJ2-7
ASSRTGGEQY
>TRBV9|TRBJ2-1
ASSEGLWNEQF
>TRBV29-1|TRBJ2-6
SVSTGTGANVLT
>TRBV7-2|TRBJ1-1
ASSTDIRDEAF
>TRBV11-3|TRBJ1-6
ASSSQEAANSPLH
>TRBV15|TRBJ1-4
ATSRARVLGEKLF
>TRBV2|TRBJ2-3
ASSFKRGPTDTQY